This T cell receptor beta chain stems from a study of cytomegalovirus exposure and HLA in healthy donors. The study, taken as a whole, reports: Usually a TCR sequence was rare, but some public TCRs were found in many donors. TCR beta sequences numbering over 15,000 were associated with HLA alleles at 0.05 false discovery rate in a later analysis.

CDR1 SGHVS and CDR2 FNYEAQ come from the germline V gene. The V end was cut by 5 bases, the J end by 4 bases, with 15 bases between. The CDR3 has 15 residues. Concerning this clone itself: Its matching antigen is unknown.

The PCR used 60 Vbeta and 13 Jbeta primers. The assay was immunoSEQ multiplex PCR, and TCRdb's table has in-frame clones only and misses some. The data hold about 140,000 clones, with around 75% observed a single time. This clonotype was sampled from a middle-aged woman in good health and CMV-seronegative. The rearrangement links TRBV7-6 to TRBJ1-3, with a possible D match to TRBD1 (5 bases). The sample comprised PBMCs. DNA of the CDR3: TGTGCCAGCAGCCGACCGGGGGGTTCAGGAAACACCATATATTTT. It is translated as CASSRPGGSGNTIYF.